This TCR beta chain was retrieved from a study of TIL therapy for anti-PD-1-resistant metastatic lung cancer. Study-level background: Tumors were harvested before any PD-1/PD-L1 blockade. Study-wide findings and caveats: Infused TIL clonotypes partially replaced the baseline blood repertoire, then decayed over months.

Sequencing used immunoSEQ v3. Each library reached roughly 2 million read pairs, or roughly 4.5-6.5 million at deep level. TCRdb's copy holds only in-frame clones and misses some; the assay was immunoSEQ multiplex PCR. Here the sample spans about 60,000 clones, about 69% being singletons. The count of this clone is one. What it binds is unknown. Described time point: pre-treatment sample, taken before nivolumab and TIL therapy. Adults with stage 4 NSCLC were enrolled in a phase I trial. The receptor's source is a person between 25 and 80 years old with non-small cell lung cancer. Sequences were derived from blood, sampled at baseline.

CDR3 region: CASSLDWQETQYF. CDR3 DNA sequence: TGTGCCAGCAGCTTAGACTGGCAAGAGACCCAGTACTTC. The J gene is TRBJ2-5, the V gene TRBV11-2; no clear D. V lost 0 bases and J lost 2, with 4 bases in between. Germline-derived CDR1 and CDR2 are SGHAT and FQNNGV. The CDR3 consists of 13 residues.